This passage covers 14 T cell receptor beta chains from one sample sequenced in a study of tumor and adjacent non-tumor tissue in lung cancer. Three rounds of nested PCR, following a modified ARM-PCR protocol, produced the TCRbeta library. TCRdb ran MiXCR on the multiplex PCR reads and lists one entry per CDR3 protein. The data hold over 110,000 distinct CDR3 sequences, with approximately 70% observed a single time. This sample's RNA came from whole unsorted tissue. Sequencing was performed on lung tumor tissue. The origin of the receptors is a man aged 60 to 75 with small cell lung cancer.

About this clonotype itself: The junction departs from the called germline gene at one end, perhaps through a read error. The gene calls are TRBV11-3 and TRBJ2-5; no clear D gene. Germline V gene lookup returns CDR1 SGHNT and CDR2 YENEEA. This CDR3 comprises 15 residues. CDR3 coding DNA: TGTGCCGGCAGCTCCGTGAGCAATCGGTTCGGGACCCAGTACTTC. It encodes CAGSSVSNRFGTQYF.

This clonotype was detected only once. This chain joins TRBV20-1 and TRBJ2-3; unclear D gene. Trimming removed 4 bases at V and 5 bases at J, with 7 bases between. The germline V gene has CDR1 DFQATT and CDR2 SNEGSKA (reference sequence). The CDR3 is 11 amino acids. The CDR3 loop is CSAILLDTQYF. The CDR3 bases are TGCAGTGCTATCCTTCTAGATACGCAGTATTTT.

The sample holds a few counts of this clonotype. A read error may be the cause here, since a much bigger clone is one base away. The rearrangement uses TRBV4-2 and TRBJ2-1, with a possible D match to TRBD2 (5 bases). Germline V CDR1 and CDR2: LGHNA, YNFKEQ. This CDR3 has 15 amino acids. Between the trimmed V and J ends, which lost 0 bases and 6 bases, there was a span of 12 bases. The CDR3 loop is CASSQDLTGFNEQFF. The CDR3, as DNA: TGTGCCAGCAGCCAAGATTTGACGGGGTTCAATGAGCAGTTCTTC.

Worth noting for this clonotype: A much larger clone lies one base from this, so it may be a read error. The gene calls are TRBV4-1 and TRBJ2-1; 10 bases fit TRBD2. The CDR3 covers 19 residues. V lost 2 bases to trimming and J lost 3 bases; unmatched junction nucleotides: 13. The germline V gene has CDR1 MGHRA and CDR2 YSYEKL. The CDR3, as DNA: TGCGCCAGCAGCCAAACCTCTCGAAAACTAGCGGGGTACTACAATGAGCAGTTCTTC. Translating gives CASSQTSRKLAGYYNEQFF.

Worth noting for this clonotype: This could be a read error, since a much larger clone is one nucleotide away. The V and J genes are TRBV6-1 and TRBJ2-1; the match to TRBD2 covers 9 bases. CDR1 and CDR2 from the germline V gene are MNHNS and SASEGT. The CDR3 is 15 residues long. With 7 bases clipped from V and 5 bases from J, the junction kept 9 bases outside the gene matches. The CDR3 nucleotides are TGTGCCAGCAATGCCATTAGCGGGAGCAACAATGAGCAGTTCTTC. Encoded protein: CASNAISGSNNEQFF.

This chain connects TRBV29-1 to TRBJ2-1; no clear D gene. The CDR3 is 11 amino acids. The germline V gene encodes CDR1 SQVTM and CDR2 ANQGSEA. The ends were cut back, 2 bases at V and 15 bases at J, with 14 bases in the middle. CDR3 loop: CSVERIAPRFF. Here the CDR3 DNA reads TGCAGCGTTGAAAGGATCGCGCCACGGTTCTTC.

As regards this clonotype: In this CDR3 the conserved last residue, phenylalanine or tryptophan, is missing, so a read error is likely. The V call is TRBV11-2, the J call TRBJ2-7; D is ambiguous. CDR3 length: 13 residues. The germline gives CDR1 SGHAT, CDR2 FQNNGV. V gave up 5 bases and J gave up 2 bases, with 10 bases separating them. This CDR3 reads CASSPVSAYEQYL. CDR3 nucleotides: TGTGCCAGCAGCCCCGTATCAGCCTACGAGCAGTACTTA.

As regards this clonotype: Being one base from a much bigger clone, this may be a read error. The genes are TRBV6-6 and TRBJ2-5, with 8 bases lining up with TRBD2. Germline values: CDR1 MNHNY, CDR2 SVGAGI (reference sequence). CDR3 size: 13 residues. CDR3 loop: CVSERESQETQYF. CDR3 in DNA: TGTGTCAGCGAGCGGGAGTCCCAAGAGACCCAGTACTTC.

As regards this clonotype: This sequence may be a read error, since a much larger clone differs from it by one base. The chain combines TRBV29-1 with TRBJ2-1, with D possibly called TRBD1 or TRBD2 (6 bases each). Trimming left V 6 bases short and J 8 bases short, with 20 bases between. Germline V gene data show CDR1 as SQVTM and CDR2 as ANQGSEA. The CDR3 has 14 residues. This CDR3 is CSVRGHRRRYEQFF. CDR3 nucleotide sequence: TGCAGCGTGCGGGGACACCGCAGGAGATATGAGCAGTTCTTC.

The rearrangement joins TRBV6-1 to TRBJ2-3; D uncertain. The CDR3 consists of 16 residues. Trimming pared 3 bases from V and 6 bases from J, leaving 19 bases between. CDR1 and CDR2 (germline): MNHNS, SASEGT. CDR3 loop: CASSDLSRGGEDTQYF. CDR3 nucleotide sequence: TGTGCCAGCAGTGATCTCTCTCGTGGTGGTGAGGATACGCAGTATTTT.

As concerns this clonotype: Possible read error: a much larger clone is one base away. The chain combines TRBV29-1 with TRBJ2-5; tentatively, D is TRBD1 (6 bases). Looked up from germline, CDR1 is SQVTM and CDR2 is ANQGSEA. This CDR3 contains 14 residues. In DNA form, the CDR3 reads TGCGGCGTTGGTAGTGAGGGGACAAGGGAGACCCAGTACTTC. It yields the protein CGVGSEGTRETQYF.

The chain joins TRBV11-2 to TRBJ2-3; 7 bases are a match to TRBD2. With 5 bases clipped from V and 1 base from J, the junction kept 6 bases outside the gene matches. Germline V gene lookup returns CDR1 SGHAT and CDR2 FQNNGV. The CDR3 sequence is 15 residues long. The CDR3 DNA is TGTGCCAGCAGCATATGGGCGGGAGGCACAGATACGCAGTATTTT. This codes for CASSIWAGGTDTQYF.

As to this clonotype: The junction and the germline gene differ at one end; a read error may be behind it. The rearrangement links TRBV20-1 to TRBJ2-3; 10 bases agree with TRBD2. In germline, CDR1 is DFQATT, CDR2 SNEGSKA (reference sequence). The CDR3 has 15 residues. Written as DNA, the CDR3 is TGCAGTGCTGAGGGGGGAGCGGGAGGGCGAGATACGCGGTATTTT. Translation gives CSAEGGAGGRDTRYF.

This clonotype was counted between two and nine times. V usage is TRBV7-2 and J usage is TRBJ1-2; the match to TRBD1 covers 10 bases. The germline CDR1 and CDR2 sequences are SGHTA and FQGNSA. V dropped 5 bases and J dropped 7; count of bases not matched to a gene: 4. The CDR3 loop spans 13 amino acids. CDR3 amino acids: CASSTRTGGGYTF. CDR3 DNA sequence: TGTGCCAGCAGCACCAGGACAGGGGGTGGCTACACCTTC.